The rows below give T cell receptor beta chains drawn from one sample of a study of T cells in localized non-small cell lung cancer. Sequencing used immunoSEQ multiplex PCR; TCRdb keeps in-frame clones, though not all of them. Here the sample spans over a thousand clones, approximately 20% being singletons. The sequencing used lung tumor tissue, collected before any cancer treatment. These receptors all stem from a male donor aged 60 or older with stage III lung adenocarcinoma. CDR3s include the opening cysteine and the closing phenylalanine or tryptophan. The D gene is left open where the match is weak. Rows give clone size only sometimes, using once, few, many, or a class for an expanded clone.

abundance | j_gene | v_gene | d_gene | CDR3aa | CDR3nt
. | TRBJ2-6 | TRBV19 | . | CASSRGAGANVLTF | TGTGCCAGTTCTCGAGGGGCTGGGGCCAACGTCCTGACTTTC
. | TRBJ1-6 | TRBV30 | . | CAWSVLENNSPLHF | TGTGCCTGGAGTGTTTTGGAAAATAATTCACCCCTCCACTTT
. | TRBJ1-1 | TRBV5-1 | . | CASRRIGGDTEAFF | TGCGCCAGCAGGAGGATAGGGGGTGACACTGAAGCTTTCTTT
few | TRBJ2-5 | TRBV18 | TRBD2 | CASSPGTSGAEKTQYF | TGTGCCAGCTCACCCGGGACTAGCGGGGCCGAGAAGACCCAGTACTTC
. | TRBJ2-5 | TRBV12-5 | TRBD1 | CASGATGGVQETQYF | TGTGCTAGTGGAGCGACAGGGGGTGTCCAAGAGACCCAGTACTTC
. | TRBJ1-2 | TRBV19 | . | CASTPTGGYGYTF | TGTGCCAGTACTCCTACAGGAGGATATGGCTACACCTTC
medium-sized | TRBJ2-1 | TRBV11-3 | . | CASSTVGREEYNEQFF | TGTGCCAGCTCAACCGTAGGAAGGGAGGAGTACAATGAGCAGTTCTTC
few | TRBJ1-2 | TRBV19 | . | CASSMNGQLRGGYTF | TGTGCCAGTAGTATGAACGGACAGCTCCGAGGAGGCTACACCTTC
few | TRBJ2-7 | TRBV6-8 | . | CASSRQDQGVYEQYF | TGTGCCAGCAGTCGACAGGACCAAGGGGTCTACGAGCAGTACTTC
few | TRBJ2-7 | TRBV2 | . | CASSSTRGPTREQYF | TGTGCCAGCAGCTCAACGCGGGGCCCAACTAGGGAGCAGTACTTC
. | TRBJ2-7 | TRBV11-3 | . | CASSLGDLTYEQYF | TGTGCCAGCAGCTTAGGAGACTTAACCTACGAGCAGTACTTC
few | TRBJ2-1 | TRBV9 | . | CASSVGWGAGNEQFF | TGTGCCAGCAGCGTAGGATGGGGGGCCGGCAATGAGCAGTTCTTC
few | TRBJ2-7 | TRBV5-1 | TRBD1 | CASKRAGTGTAEQYF | TGCGCCAGCAAGAGGGCCGGGACAGGGACCGCCGAGCAGTACTTC
. | TRBJ1-1 | TRBV14 | . | CASSALFGLGTEAFF | TGTGCCAGCAGCGCCCTTTTCGGGCTCGGCACTGAAGCTTTCTTT
hyperexpanded | TRBJ1-1 | TRBV19 | . | CASSNERQRNTEAFF | TGTGCCAGTAGTAACGAACGACAGAGGAACACTGAAGCTTTCTTT
. | TRBJ2-7 | TRBV6-8 | . | CASSYSQGLGGYEQYF | TGTGCCAGCAGTTACTCCCAGGGACTGGGGGGATACGAGCAGTACTTC
few | TRBJ2-5 | TRBV9 | . | CASSVGSSSETQYF | TGTGCCAGCAGCGTAGGGAGTAGCAGCGAGACCCAGTACTTC
. | TRBJ1-1 | TRBV5-1 | . | CASCKGVENTEAFF | TGCGCCAGCTGCAAAGGGGTAGAGAACACTGAAGCTTTCTTT
few | TRBJ2-7 | TRBV6-8 | . | CASSYSPRFYEQYF | TGTGCCAGCAGTTACTCCCCCCGCTTCTACGAGCAGTACTTC
medium-sized | TRBJ2-1 | TRBV11-3 | TRBD1 | CASSLVSGQGLSSYNEQFF | TGTGCCAGCAGCTTAGTCTCAGGACAGGGATTAAGCTCCTACAATGAGCAGTTCTTC
few | TRBJ2-1 | TRBV14 | TRBD1 | CASSLTGLEREQFF | TGTGCCAGCAGCCTGACAGGGCTTGAGCGCGAGCAGTTCTTC
. | TRBJ1-4 | TRBV5-1 | . | CASSLGRVNEKLFF | TGCGCCAGCAGCTTGGGGAGGGTTAATGAAAAACTGTTTTTT
. | TRBJ1-3 | TRBV19 | TRBD1 | CVETGGRPGNTIYF | TGTGTTGAGACAGGGGGCCGGCCTGGAAACACCATATATTTT
. | TRBJ1-4 | TRBV6-8 | . | CASRRWYEKLFF | TGTGCCAGCAGGAGGTGGTATGAAAAACTGTTTTTT
. | TRBJ1-5 | TRBV19 | . | CASRRSNQPQHF | TGTGCCAGTAGAAGAAGCAATCAGCCCCAGCATTTT
few | TRBJ2-1 | TRBV11-3 | TRBD2 | CASSRSSGGPGNEQFF | TGTGCCAGCAGCCGTTCTAGCGGGGGGCCGGGGAATGAGCAGTTCTTC
few | TRBJ2-6 | TRBV10-3 | TRBD1 | CASRDRGNLWSGANVLTF | TGTGCCAGCCGGGACAGGGGGAATCTGTGGTCTGGGGCCAACGTCCTGACTTTC
. | TRBJ1-1 | TRBV19 | TRBD1 | CASTRTGVNTEAFF | TGTGCCAGTACCCGGACAGGGGTGAACACTGAAGCTTTCTTT
few | TRBJ1-2 | TRBV6-8 | . | CASRTQGTDYGYTF | TGTGCCAGCAGAACTCAGGGTACCGACTATGGCTACACCTTC
. | TRBJ1-1 | TRBV5-1 | TRBD1 | CASSLVGGDSEAFF | TGCGCCAGCAGCTTGGTAGGGGGGGACAGCGAAGCTTTCTTT
few | TRBJ2-3 | TRBV9 | . | CASSVVEGRTDTQYF | TGTGCCAGCAGCGTAGTGGAGGGGAGGACAGATACGCAGTATTTT
. | TRBJ2-2 | TRBV10-2 | TRBD2 | CASTHLAGDTGELFF | TGCGCCAGCACTCACCTAGCGGGGGACACCGGGGAGCTGTTTTTT
. | TRBJ2-7 | TRBV6-8 | TRBD1 | CASSRQGATYEQYF | TGTGCCAGCAGCAGACAGGGGGCAACCTACGAGCAGTACTTC
few | TRBJ2-7 | TRBV11-3 | TRBD1 | CASRTITGTGKYEQYF | TGTGCCAGCAGGACGATAACCGGGACAGGGAAATACGAGCAGTACTTC
few | TRBJ1-6 | TRBV11-3 | . | CASSSDRVLSPLHF | TGTGCCAGCAGTAGCGACAGAGTGCTTTCACCCCTCCACTTT
medium-sized | TRBJ2-1 | TRBV11-3 | TRBD2 | CASSLRAGTRVHEQFF | TGTGCCAGCAGCTTAAGGGCCGGGACTAGGGTTCATGAGCAGTTCTTC
few | TRBJ1-5 | TRBV11-3 | TRBD1 | CASSPRGGGVQPQHF | TGTGCCAGCAGCCCCCGGGGAGGGGGCGTCCAGCCCCAGCATTTT
few | TRBJ2-2 | TRBV7-8 | TRBD1 | CASSPGGQANTGELFF | TGTGCCAGCAGCCCAGGGGGACAGGCTAACACCGGGGAGCTGTTTTTT
few | TRBJ2-3 | TRBV11-1 | . | CASSLGDSTDTQYF | TGTGCCAGCAGCTTAGGTGACAGCACAGATACGCAGTATTTT
large | TRBJ1-1 | TRBV18 | TRBD1 | CASSRDGTGGAFF | TGTGCCAGCTCACGCGATGGGACAGGAGGTGCTTTCTTT
few | TRBJ2-1 | TRBV6-8 | . | CASSPAAFYNEQFF | TGTGCCAGCAGCCCCGCCGCCTTTTACAATGAGCAGTTCTTC
large | TRBJ1-1 | TRBV9 | TRBD1 | CARRAQGHTEAFF | TGTGCCAGACGAGCACAGGGGCACACTGAAGCTTTCTTT
. | TRBJ1-5 | TRBV6-8 | TRBD1 | CASSAGQGENSNQPQHF | TGTGCCAGCAGTGCGGGACAGGGAGAGAATAGCAATCAGCCCCAGCATTTT
. | TRBJ2-2 | TRBV11-3 | TRBD1 | CASSRKTGGDTGELFF | TGTGCCAGCAGCCGAAAGACAGGGGGGGACACCGGGGAGCTGTTTTTT
medium-sized | TRBJ1-3 | TRBV9 | TRBD1 | CASSKTGYSGNTIYF | TGTGCCAGCAGTAAGACAGGGTACTCTGGAAACACCATATATTTT
few | TRBJ1-5 | TRBV6-8 | TRBD1 | CASRRQGDSNQPQHF | TGTGCCAGCAGACGACAGGGAGATAGCAATCAGCCCCAGCATTTT
. | TRBJ2-1 | TRBV12-5 | TRBD1 | CASTGTDQIEQFF | TGTGCTAGCACCGGGACAGACCAAATTGAGCAGTTCTTC